This paragraph reports one T cell receptor beta chain. This entry is derived from a study of control samples from healthy donors and cancer patients. The CDR3 runs 12 residues. V lost 3 bases and J lost 6, with 8 bases in between. The germline gives CDR1 MDHEN, CDR2 SYDVKM. Clones were read by immunoSEQ multiplex PCR, and TCRdb kept only the in-frame ones, dropping some. The table includes fewer than 25,000 clones, around 83% detected once. This sequence was found in a man in his 60s with head and neck cancer. This chain connects TRBV28 to TRBJ1-1; D perhaps matches TRBD1 (6 bases). Sequencing was performed on PBMCs. CDR3 DNA: TGTGCCAGCAGTTTTGGGGGCCCTGAAGCTTTCTTT. Its translation: CASSFGGPEAFF.